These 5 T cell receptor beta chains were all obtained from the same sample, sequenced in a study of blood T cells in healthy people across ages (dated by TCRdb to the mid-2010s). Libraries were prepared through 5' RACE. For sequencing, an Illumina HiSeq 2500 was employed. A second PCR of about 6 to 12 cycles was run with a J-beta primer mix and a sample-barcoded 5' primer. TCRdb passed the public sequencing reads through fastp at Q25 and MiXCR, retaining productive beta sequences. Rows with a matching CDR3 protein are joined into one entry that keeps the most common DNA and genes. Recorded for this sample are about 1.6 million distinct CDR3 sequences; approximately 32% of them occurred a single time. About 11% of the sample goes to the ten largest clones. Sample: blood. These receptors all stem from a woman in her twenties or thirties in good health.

The CDR3 coding sequence is TGCGCCAGCAGCTTGTTCGGGGAAGAGACCCAGTACTTC. It codes for CASSLFGEETQYF. The chain couples TRBV5-1 to TRBJ2-5; D is possibly TRBD2 (5 bases). The CDR3 consists of 13 residues. V lost 1 base and J 3 bases, leaving 7 bases between the germline ends. The V gene's germline CDR1 is SGHRS and CDR2 YFSETQ.

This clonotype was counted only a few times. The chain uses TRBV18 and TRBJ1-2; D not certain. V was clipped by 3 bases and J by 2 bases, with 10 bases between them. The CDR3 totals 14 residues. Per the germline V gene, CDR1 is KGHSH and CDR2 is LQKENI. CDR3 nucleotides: TGTGCCAGCTCACCGGTGGCAGAGAACTATGGCTACACCTTC. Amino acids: CASSPVAENYGYTF.

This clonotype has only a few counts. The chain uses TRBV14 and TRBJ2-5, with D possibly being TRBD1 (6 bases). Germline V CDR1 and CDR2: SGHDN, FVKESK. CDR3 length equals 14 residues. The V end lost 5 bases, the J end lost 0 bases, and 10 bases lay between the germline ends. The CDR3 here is CASSEDRDQETQYF. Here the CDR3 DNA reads TGTGCCAGCAGCGAGGACAGAGACCAAGAGACCCAGTACTTC.

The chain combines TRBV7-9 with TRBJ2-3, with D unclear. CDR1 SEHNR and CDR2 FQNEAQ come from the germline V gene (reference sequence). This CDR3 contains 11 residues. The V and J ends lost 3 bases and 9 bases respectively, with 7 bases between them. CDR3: CASSFQQTQYF. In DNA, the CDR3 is TGTGCCAGCAGCTTTCAACAGACGCAGTATTTT.

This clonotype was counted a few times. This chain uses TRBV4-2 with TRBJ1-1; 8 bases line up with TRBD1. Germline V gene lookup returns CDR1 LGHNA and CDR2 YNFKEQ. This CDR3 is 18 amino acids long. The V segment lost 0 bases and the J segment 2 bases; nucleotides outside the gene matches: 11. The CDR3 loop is CASSQDPGGRSANTEAFF. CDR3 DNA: TGTGCCAGCAGCCAAGATCCAGGGGGCCGATCCGCAAACACTGAAGCTTTCTTT.